The 9 T cell receptor beta chains below all came from one sample that was sequenced in a study of CD8 T cells in ankylosing spondylitis (dated by TCRdb to about 2017). What the study reported, not specific to this receptor: Blood from ankylosing spondylitis patients appeared to be characterized by a TCR beta motif made up of under ten highly homologous amino acid variants.

These receptors have no identified antigens. The protocol used for the library was 5' RACE. TCRdb shows the sequencer as Illumina HiSeq 2500. Using fastp trimming at Q25 and MiXCR clonotype assembly, TCRdb reanalyzed the public sequencing data and kept in-frame beta chains. Rows with a matching CDR3 protein are joined into one entry that keeps the most common DNA and genes. The sample has a few hundred thousand distinct CDR3 sequences on record, roughly 8% of them singletons. 13% to 15% of the sample comes from the top ten. The sequenced material came from blood, either unsorted or a sorted T cell fraction (not recorded which). The receptors originated from a male donor with ankylosing spondylitis.

Only a few counts were recorded for this clonotype. V is TRBV5-1 and J is TRBJ2-2; D not resolved. The germline gives CDR1 SGHRS, CDR2 YFSETQ. Trimming took 7 bases from V and 2 from J, leaving 9 bases between them. This CDR3 region has 13 residues. CDR3 region: CASRPGNTGELFF. CDR3 DNA sequence: TGCGCCAGCCGTCCCGGAAACACCGGGGAGCTGTTTTTT.

This clonotype has ten or more counts. The CDR3 sequence: CASSLPGQGFYEQYF. The CDR3 bases are TGTGCCAGCAGTTTACCGGGACAGGGGTTCTACGAGCAGTACTTC. The chain uses TRBV28 and TRBJ2-7, with 10 bases identical to TRBD1. V gave up 2 bases and J gave up 3 bases; unmatched junction bases: 4. Per germline, CDR1 MDHEN and CDR2 SYDVKM. The CDR3 is 15 amino acids.

This clonotype has a handful of counts. V usage is TRBV29-1 and J usage is TRBJ1-1; D call uncertain. CDR1 and CDR2 from the germline V gene are SQVTM and ANQGSEA. Trimming pared 1 base from V and 4 bases from J, leaving 7 bases between. CDR3 length: 12 residues. The CDR3 region is CSVEGNVTEAFF. CDR3 coding DNA: TGCAGCGTTGAAGGTAATGTCACTGAAGCTTTCTTT. Full variable domain (missing parts from reference TRBV29-1 and TRBJ1-1): SAVISQKPSRDICQRGTSLTIQCQVDSQVTMMFWYRQQPGQSLTLIATANQGSEATYESGFVIDKFPISRPNLTFSTLTVSNMSPEDSSIYLCSVEGNVTEAFFGQGTRLTVV.

This clonotype appeared a few times. V usage is TRBV5-1 and J usage is TRBJ2-7; 12 bases are a match to TRBD1. The germline gives CDR1 SGHRS, CDR2 YFSETQ. The CDR3 sequence is 14 residues long. The V and J ends lost 5 bases and 7 bases, in that order; junction bases with no gene match: 7. DNA of the CDR3: TGCGCCAGCAGGCGGGACAGGGGGCAGGAAGAGCAGTACTTC. Amino acids: CASRRDRGQEEQYF.

V usage is TRBV5-1 and J usage is TRBJ1-1; TRBD1 is a possible D gene (5 bases). Germline V gene lookup returns CDR1 SGHRS and CDR2 YFSETQ. The CDR3 has 15 residues. V dropped 4 bases and J dropped 5 bases, with 18 bases sitting between them. The CDR3 nucleotides read TGCGCCAGCAGCCCGGGGTTCGGGGGAGGGACTGAAGCTTTCTTT. This sequence encodes CASSPGFGGGTEAFF.

In its sample, this clonotype was seen many times. This rearrangement joins TRBV5-1 to TRBJ1-6; 9 bases match TRBD1. Unmatched junction bases numbered 8, after V lost 6 bases and J lost 10 bases. This CDR3 region has 14 residues. Germline CDR1 and CDR2: SGHRS and YFSETQ. The CDR3 DNA reads TGCGCCAGCAAAGTGTGGACAGGGGAGTCACCCCTCCACTTT. The encoded protein is CASKVWTGESPLHF.

This clonotype came up many times. This chain connects TRBV7-8 to TRBJ1-1; TRBD1 matches at 7 bases. The CDR3 is 14 amino acids. Germline CDR1 is SGHVS and CDR2 is FQNEAQ. After removal of 5 bases from V and 2 bases from J, the junction contained 5 bases not matched to a gene. DNA of the CDR3: TGTGCCAGCAGCATAAACAGGGGCAACACTGAAGCTTTCTTT. Its protein product is CASSINRGNTEAFF.

This clonotype appeared a few times. The chain employs TRBV6-1 and TRBJ2-7, with 13 bases fitting TRBD2. The CDR3 length is 14 residues. J gave up 5 bases and V 7 bases, and 5 bases lay outside the gene matches. CDR1 is MNHNS and CDR2 is SASEGT in the germline V gene. For the CDR3, the DNA is TGTGCCAGCACCCAGGGACTAGCGGGACACGAGCAGTACTTC. Translated, it gives CASTQGLAGHEQYF.

The chain couples TRBV29-1 to TRBJ2-5, with 10 bases lining up with TRBD2. Trimming removed 8 bases from V and 2 bases from J; junction bases left unmatched: 2. The germline CDR1 and CDR2 sequences are SQVTM and ANQGSEA. This CDR3 has 12 residues. The CDR3 sequence: CSLSGRQETQYF. For the CDR3, the DNA is TGCAGCCTTAGCGGGAGGCAAGAGACCCAGTACTTC.